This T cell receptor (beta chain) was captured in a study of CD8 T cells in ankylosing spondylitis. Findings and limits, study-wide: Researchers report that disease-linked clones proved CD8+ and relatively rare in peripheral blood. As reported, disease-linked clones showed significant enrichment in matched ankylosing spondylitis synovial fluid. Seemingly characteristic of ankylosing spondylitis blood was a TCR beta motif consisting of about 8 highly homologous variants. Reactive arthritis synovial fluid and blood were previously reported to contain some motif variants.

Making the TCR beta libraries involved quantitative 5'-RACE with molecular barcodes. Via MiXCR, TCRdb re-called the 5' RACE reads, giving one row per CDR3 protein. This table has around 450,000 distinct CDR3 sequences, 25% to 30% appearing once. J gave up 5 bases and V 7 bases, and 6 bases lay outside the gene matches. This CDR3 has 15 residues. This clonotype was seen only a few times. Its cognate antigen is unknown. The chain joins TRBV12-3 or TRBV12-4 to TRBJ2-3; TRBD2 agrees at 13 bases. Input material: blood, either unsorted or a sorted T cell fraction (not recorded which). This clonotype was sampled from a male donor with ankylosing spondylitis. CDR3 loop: CASIPGLAGIDTQYF. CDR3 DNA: TGTGCCAGCATTCCGGGACTAGCGGGAATAGATACGCAGTATTTT.